These 19 T cell receptor beta chains came from one sample sequenced in a study of shared clonotypes between healthy human individuals. This table comes from immunoSEQ multiplex PCR, and its TCRdb copy is limited to in-frame clones, with some not included. The table has about 490,000 clones, around three quarters seen once. The sequencing input was PBMCs. Source of these receptors: a woman between 35 and 50 years old in good health. Some clones in this sample may be carry-over from other donors' samples.

The chain is built from TRBV11-1 and TRBJ2-5; 8 nucleotides match TRBD2. Germline CDR1 reads SGHAT; CDR2 reads FQDESV (reference sequence). The CDR3 is 15 residues long. Unmatched junction bases numbered 7, after V lost 2 bases and J lost 5 bases. The CDR3 loop is CASSLFSGVPETQYF. The CDR3 DNA reads TGTGCCAGCAGCTTATTTAGCGGGGTTCCCGAGACCCAGTACTTC.

The V call is TRBV7-9, the J call TRBJ2-1; D call uncertain. This CDR3 spans 10 amino acids. Germline V lookup: CDR1 SEHNR, CDR2 FQNEAQ (reference sequence). V lost 2 bases, J lost 10 bases, and 3 bases lay in between. CDR3 DNA sequence: TGTGCCAGCAGCTTACGCGAGCAGTTCTTC. Translating gives CASSLREQFF.

The chain carries TRBV29-1 and TRBJ2-1; 7 nucleotides match TRBD2. V was clipped by 6 bases and J by 9 bases; unmatched bases: 14. The CDR3 covers 14 residues. The germline gives CDR1 SQVTM, CDR2 ANQGSEA. CDR3 residues: CSVIGLGFFSEQFF. In DNA form, the CDR3 reads TGCAGCGTCATAGGACTAGGTTTTTTTAGTGAGCAGTTCTTC.

In the case of this clone: It is likely a read error: a sequence one base away is far more abundant. This sequence joins TRBV7-2 and TRBJ2-2, with D possibly matching TRBD1 (6 bases). The CDR3 runs to 16 residues. The V gene's germline CDR1 is SGHTA and CDR2 FQGNSA. The chain's CDR3 is CACRLPFRGDTGELFF. The CDR3 DNA sequence: TGTGCCTGCAGATTGCCGTTCAGGGGAGACACCGGGGAGCTGTTTTTT.

The chain carries TRBV11-2 and TRBJ2-2; TRBD2 aligns across 10 bases. Unmatched junction bases numbered 8, after V lost 3 bases and J lost 4 bases. CDR3 length: 17 residues. Germline CDR1 reads SGHAT; CDR2 reads FQNNGV. CDR3 amino acids: CASSFGTSVYFTGELFF. The CDR3, as DNA: TGTGCCAGCAGCTTCGGGACTAGCGTCTATTTCACCGGGGAGCTGTTTTTT.

This rearrangement joins TRBV25-1 to TRBJ1-2; TRBD1 matches 8 bases. CDR1 and CDR2 from the germline V gene are MGHDK and SYGVNS. This CDR3 contains 16 residues. Trimming took 6 bases from V and 0 from J; bases not matched to a gene: 9. CDR3 loop: CASSDTTGAPNYGYTF. The CDR3 nucleotides are TGTGCCAGCAGCGACACGACAGGGGCTCCTAACTATGGCTACACCTTC.

V is TRBV19 and J is TRBJ2-3; D possibly corresponds to TRBD2 (6 bases). Trimming left V 1 base short and J 2 bases short, with 10 bases between. This CDR3 spans 15 amino acids. Per the germline V gene, CDR1 is LNHDA and CDR2 is SQIVND (reference sequence). In DNA, the CDR3 is TGTGCCAGTAGTATAGGTAGCGGATTCACAGATACGCAGTATTTT. Translation: CASSIGSGFTDTQYF.

Comment on this clone: Being one base from a much bigger clone, this may be a read error. Other DNA sequences in this specimen translate into the identical CDR3. The chain combines TRBV7-9 with TRBJ2-7; 10 bases agree with TRBD2. Germline CDR1 is SEHNR and CDR2 is FQNEAQ (reference sequence). This CDR3 comprises 14 residues. The junction had 2 bases not matched to a gene; V was cut back by 6 bases and J by 0 bases. The CDR3 loop reads CASSRTSGSYEQYF. In nucleotides, the CDR3 is TGTGCCAGCAGTCGGACTAGCGGCTCCTACGAGCAGTACTTC.

Concerning this clone itself: Just one base apart from a much larger clone, this may be a read error. This chain connects TRBV30 to TRBJ1-1; no clear D gene. The CDR3 totals 12 residues. From germline, CDR1 is GTSNPN and CDR2 SVGIG (reference sequence). V gave up 7 bases and J gave up 1 base, with 10 bases separating them. CDR3 DNA: TGTGCCTTGAGATCAGAGAACACTGAAGCTTTCTTT. It yields the protein CALRSENTEAFF.

Worth noting for this clone: The same CDR3 arises from other DNA sequences in this sample as well. The chain couples TRBV29-1 to TRBJ1-1; D is possibly TRBD1 (6 bases). The ends were cut back, 4 bases at V and 4 bases at J, with 7 bases in the middle. The CDR3 totals 11 residues. Germline assignment: CDR1 SQVTM and CDR2 ANQGSEA. The CDR3 loop reads CSVGRGTEAFF. The CDR3 DNA sequence: TGCAGCGTTGGCAGGGGCACTGAAGCTTTCTTT.

The chain recombines TRBV5-1 with TRBJ2-3, with 7 bases matching TRBD2. Germline V gene sequence: CDR1 SGHRS, CDR2 YFSETQ. This CDR3 spans 16 amino acids. Trimming removed 0 bases from V and 5 bases from J; junction bases left unmatched: 9. The CDR3 bases are TGCGCCAGCAGCTTGGATGCGGGAGTCGCGAGAGATACGCAGTATTTT. Protein product: CASSLDAGVARDTQYF.

This chain uses TRBV10-2 with TRBJ1-1; D is ambiguous. This CDR3 comprises 14 residues. Trimming took off 2 bases at V and 1 base at J, with 8 bases between the two ends. Per the germline V gene, CDR1 is WSHSY and CDR2 is SAAADI. The CDR3 DNA is TGCGCCAGCAGTGAGAAGAGGACGAACACTGAAGCTTTCTTT. This sequence encodes CASSEKRTNTEAFF.

The V call is TRBV27, the J call TRBJ2-7; D gene ambiguous. Germline CDR1 and CDR2: MNHEY and SMNVEV (reference sequence). Deletions cut 5 bases from V and 0 bases from J, with 11 bases between. The CDR3 covers 14 residues. The CDR3 bases are TGTGCCAGCAGTAACTTACGTAGCTCCTACGAGCAGTACTTC. As protein: CASSNLRSSYEQYF.

This CDR3 reads CASSLTEGSYEQYF. The CDR3 region has the DNA TGTGCCAGCAGTTTGACGGAAGGATCCTACGAGCAGTACTTC. The chain combines TRBV27 with TRBJ2-7; D remains unclear. The CDR3 runs 14 residues. From germline, CDR1 is MNHEY and CDR2 SMNVEV (reference sequence). Deletions cut 3 bases from V and 1 base from J, with 10 bases between.

This clone was observed a single time. The V call is TRBV28, the J call TRBJ1-2, with D tentatively TRBD1 (5 bases). The CDR3 totals 13 residues. In germline, CDR1 is MDHEN, CDR2 SYDVKM. The germline V and J ends were trimmed by 2 bases and 6 bases, with 10 bases remaining between them. Here the CDR3 DNA reads TGTGCCAGCAGTTTAGCAGGGATAAATGGCTACACCTTC. Translating it yields CASSLAGINGYTF.

The rearrangement links TRBV1 to TRBJ2-2; the table's D call TRBD2 went unverified against the DNA. TRBV1 is tagged as a pseudogene. The CDR3 sequence is 16 residues long. The CDR3 DNA follows: TGCACCAGCAGCCGAACTAGCGGGAGTAGTACCGGGGAGCTGTTTTTT. Protein: CTSSRTSGSSTGELFF.

The chain recombines TRBV4-1 with TRBJ2-2; D not resolved. The germline V gene has CDR1 MGHRA and CDR2 YSYEKL. This CDR3 has 13 residues. V was pared by 4 bases and J by 1 base, with 4 bases between. The CDR3 coding sequence is TGCGCCAGCAGCCCGGGGAACACCGGGGAGCTGTTTTTT. It yields the protein CASSPGNTGELFF.

V and J are TRBV4-2 and TRBJ2-1, with 11 positions matching TRBD2. J lost 10 bases, V lost 2 bases, and 10 bases had no gene match. The CDR3 has 16 amino acids. Germline-derived CDR1 and CDR2 are LGHNA and YNFKEQ. The CDR3 sequence: CASSQRLAGIPGEQFF. For the CDR3, the DNA is TGTGCCAGCAGCCAACGACTAGCGGGAATTCCAGGCGAGCAGTTCTTC.

This chain connects TRBV2 to TRBJ2-1; no definite D call. The V gene's germline CDR1 is SNHLY and CDR2 FYNNEI. Trimming removed 3 bases at V and 6 bases at J, with 15 bases between. CDR3 size: 15 residues. CDR3: CASSEDRLATNEQFF. The CDR3 coding sequence is TGTGCCAGCAGTGAGGATAGGCTGGCTACCAATGAGCAGTTCTTC. Drawing the rest from reference TRBV2 and TRBJ2-1, the complete variable domain is EPEVTQTPSHQVTQMGQEVILRCVPISNHLYFYWYRQILGQKVEFLVSFYNNEISEKSEIFDDQFSVERPDGSNFTLKIRSTKLEDSAMYFCASSEDRLATNEQFFGPGTRLTVL.